Here is one TCR beta chain with its context. This record belongs to a study of blood T cell repertoires in COVID-19. Study context: From T cells, B-cell-depleted T cells, or PBMCs came the material, which was cDNA or gDNA.

Those enrolled, adults aged roughly 18 to 89 years, came from about two dozen US areas. Participants' reported clinical history set cohort assignment. Under the authors' procedure: Scientists estimated how many nucleated cells there were by amplifying reference gene primers. Sequenced by immunoSEQ multiplex PCR; TCRdb stores in-frame clones only, minus some. The V and J calls and clone size were taken over from that table, and D and trimming were inferred from the DNA. The table shows 310,000 or so clones, with about 87% occurring only once. CDR1 and CDR2 from the germline V gene are SGHKS and YYEKEE (reference sequence). V was clipped by 1 base and J by 0 bases, with 8 bases between them. CDR3 length equals 15 residues.

Sequencing was performed on PBMCs or T cells enriched from blood (not recorded which). The V gene is TRBV5-5, the J gene TRBJ2-1; D call uncertain. The sequence came from a young woman who had recovered from COVID-19. This CDR3 is CASSLLRSSYNEQFF. CDR3 bases: TGTGCCAGCAGCTTGCTGAGGAGCTCCTACAATGAGCAGTTCTTC.